The present entry profiles one T cell receptor (beta chain) with its context. Its antigen is as yet unknown. This entry comes from a study of cytotoxic CD8 clonotypes in ibrutinib-treated CLL. Across the study: An average of 255,043 productive templates and 80,000 to 100,000 productive rearrangements was obtained per sample.

Generated by immunoSEQ multiplex PCR, the TCRdb table keeps only in-frame clones and is missing some. The sample lists 90,000 to 100,000 clones; more than 75% were seen once. J lost 5 bases, V lost 1 base, and 4 bases had no gene match. Germline assignment: CDR1 SGDLS and CDR2 YYNGEE. The CDR3 loop spans 14 amino acids. General study findings and limits: Patients had baseline clonality above age-matched healthy donors, and this clonality moved with circulating CD8+ T-cell counts.

The chain uses TRBV9 and TRBJ2-3, with 7 nucleotides matching TRBD1. This receptor was identified in a human donor with chronic lymphocytic leukemia. The material sequenced was PBMCs, taken after 12 months of ibrutinib treatment. This chain's CDR3 is CASSVQGEGDTQYF. CDR3 coding DNA: TGTGCCAGCAGCGTACAGGGGGAAGGAGATACGCAGTATTTT. The variable domain in full, with the rest retrieved from reference TRBV9 and TRBJ2-3, is DSGVTQTPKHLITATGQRVTLRCSPRSGDLSVYWYQQSLDQGLQFLIQYYNGEERAKGNILERFSAQQFPDLHSELNLSSLELGDSALYFCASSVQGEGDTQYFGPGTRLTVL.